These T cell receptor beta chains were read from a single sample in a study of blood T cell repertoires in COVID-19. Clones were sequenced by immunoSEQ multiplex PCR, and TCRdb holds only the in-frame ones, with some missing. The sample consists of some 420,000 clones, around 87% of them appearing once. The sequencing input was PBMCs or T cells enriched from blood (not recorded which). These receptors were collected from a man in his thirties or forties who had recovered from COVID-19. CDR3s include the opening cysteine and the closing phenylalanine or tryptophan. Fields, in order: J gene, clone size, V gene, D gene, CDR3 DNA, CDR3 protein. A D gene is named only where the DNA matches it firmly. Clone size is not always given. Where it is, it says once, few, many or a class for expanded clones.

TRBJ1-2 | . | TRBV11-2 | TRBD1 | TGTGCCAGCAGCTTCGGACAGGGAACGTCTGGCTACACCTTC | CASSFGQGTSGYTF
TRBJ2-3 | few | TRBV27 | TRBD2 | TGTGCCAGCAGTTCCGGACTAGCGGGAGAGGCAGATACGCAGTATTTT | CASSSGLAGEADTQYF
TRBJ2-7 | . | TRBV5-1 | . | TGCGCCAGCACGGGGAGACCCTACGAGCAGTACTTC | CASTGRPYEQYF
TRBJ1-1 | once | TRBV13 | . | TGTGCCAGCATTATGGACAGCAAAGCTTTCTTT | CASIMDSKAFF
TRBJ2-3 | . | TRBV7-2 | . | TGTGCCAGCAGCTCAGCCACTAGCACAGATACGCAGTATTTT | CASSSATSTDTQYF
TRBJ2-2 | . | TRBV15 | TRBD2 | TGTGCCACCAGCACGGGGGGGGCCGGGGAGCTGTTTTTT | CATSTGGAGELFF
TRBJ2-2 | . | TRBV10-1 | TRBD2 | TGCGCCAGCAGACCTACTAGCGGAACGAACACCGGGGAGCTGTTTTTT | CASRPTSGTNTGELFF
TRBJ1-4 | . | TRBV7-2 | . | TGTGCCAGCAGCTCCGGGGGAATGGGTAATGAAAAACTGTTTTTT | CASSSGGMGNEKLFF
TRBJ1-1 | . | TRBV2 | TRBD1 | TGTGCCAGCAGTGAAGCCCCGACAGGGACTGAAGCTTTCTTT | CASSEAPTGTEAFF
TRBJ1-1 | . | TRBV5-1 | . | TGCGCCAGCAGCCTTACCTACTACGACAGGTTGAACACTGAAGCTTTCTTT | CASSLTYYDRLNTEAFF
TRBJ2-7 | . | TRBV11-2 | . | TGTGCCAGCAGCTTAGTAGCTGCAGATACCTACGAGCAGTACTTC | CASSLVAADTYEQYF
TRBJ2-3 | . | TRBV7-9 | . | TGTGCCAGCAGTTCGTCGAGGGGGAGAGCAGATACGCAGTATTTT | CASSSSRGRADTQYF
TRBJ2-2 | . | TRBV2 | . | TGTGCCAGCAGAGGGGCCGGACACCTAAACACCGGGGAGCTGTTTTTT | CASRGAGHLNTGELFF
TRBJ1-5 | . | TRBV28 | . | TGTGCCAGCAGTTACTGGGACACCAGCAATCAGCCCCAGCATTTT | CASSYWDTSNQPQHF
TRBJ2-1 | . | TRBV7-6 | TRBD1 | TGTGCCAGCAACCCGGGACTGACAGGGGGTCAAGATGAGCAGTTCTTC | CASNPGLTGGQDEQFF
TRBJ2-1 | few | TRBV27 | . | TGTGCCAGCAGTTCCGACAGGGCGGGGTATGAGCAGTTCTTC | CASSSDRAGYEQFF
TRBJ1-2 | once | TRBV7-2 | . | TGTGCCAGCAGCCAACCAACAGGGACCTATGGCTACACCTTC | CASSQPTGTYGYTF
TRBJ2-5 | . | TRBV28 | TRBD2 | TGTGCCAGCAGTTTTCGGGGTAGCGGGAGAGGGGCTCGAGAGACCCAGTACTTC | CASSFRGSGRGARETQYF
TRBJ2-7 | . | TRBV4-1 | . | TGCGCCAGCAGCCCGCTAAGGGAAGCGGACGAGCAGTACTTC | CASSPLREADEQYF
TRBJ2-5 | once | TRBV6-4 | . | TGTGCCAGCAGTATGTGGCAGGCGCAGGAGACCCAGTACTTC | CASSMWQAQETQYF
TRBJ1-1 | . | TRBV5-6 | TRBD1 | TGTGCCAGCAGCACAAGGGGGCGGTGGACTGAAGCTTTCTTT | CASSTRGRWTEAFF
TRBJ1-6 | . | TRBV28 | TRBD1 | TGTGCCAGCAGCCGACGGACAGGGATCAATTCACCCCTCCACTTT | CASSRRTGINSPLHF
TRBJ2-7 | . | TRBV19 | TRBD1 | TGTGCCAGTAGCCCCGGACAGGGGTGGTCCTACGAGCAGTACTTC | CASSPGQGWSYEQYF
TRBJ2-1 | . | TRBV7-2 | TRBD2 | TGTGCCAGCAGGCCCCCCGGGACTAGAATTAATGAGCAGTTCTTC | CASRPPGTRINEQFF
TRBJ2-1 | . | TRBV2 | TRBD2 | TGTGCCAGCAGTAAGCGGGGTGTCTCCTACAATGAGCAGTTCTTC | CASSKRGVSYNEQFF
TRBJ1-2 | . | TRBV5-4 | . | TGTGCCAGCAGCTTCGCCGGGGTAGGACGTGGCTACACCTTC | CASSFAGVGRGYTF
TRBJ2-7 | . | TRBV4-1 | TRBD2 | TGCGCCAGCAGCCCGACGGGACTAGCGGGATCCATGGACTTC | CASSPTGLAGSMDF
TRBJ1-5 | . | TRBV10-2 | . | TGCGCCAGCAGTGACGCAGGGGATAGCAATCAGCCCCAGCATTTT | CASSDAGDSNQPQHF
TRBJ2-1 | . | TRBV13 | TRBD2 | TGTGCCAGCAGCATAGCGGGAGGTTCCTACAATGAGCAGTTCTTC | CASSIAGGSYNEQFF
TRBJ1-1 | . | TRBV28 | TRBD1 | TGTGCCAGCAGATCACAGGGGGCGGGAGACACTGAAGCTTTCTTT | CASRSQGAGDTEAFF
TRBJ2-1 | . | TRBV9 | . | TGTGCCAGCAGCGTGTCAGGGATGCTGTCCTACAATGAGCAGTTCTTC | CASSVSGMLSYNEQFF
TRBJ2-7 | few | TRBV4-1 | . | TGCGCCAGCAGCCACCAGGGGTTCGCCTACGAGCAGTACTTC | CASSHQGFAYEQYF
TRBJ2-7 | . | TRBV29-1 | TRBD1 | TGCAGCGTTGAAGAGCCGGGACAGGGCTACGAGCAGTACTTC | CSVEEPGQGYEQYF
TRBJ2-7 | . | TRBV2 | TRBD2 | TGTGCCAGCAGTGAATTTCTAGCGGGAGTTAACGAGCAGTACTTC | CASSEFLAGVNEQYF
TRBJ2-7 | . | TRBV5-6 | . | TGTGCCAGCAGCTTGAATGGAGCTTCCTACGAGCAGTACTTC | CASSLNGASYEQYF
TRBJ2-1 | . | TRBV7-3 | . | TGTGCCAGCAGCCTCGGGGGTGGCGGGACTTACAATGAGCAGTTCTTC | CASSLGGGGTYNEQFF
TRBJ2-7 | . | TRBV4-1 | . | TGCGCCAGCAGCCAACTCTTCCGCGGGGCCTACGAGCAGTACTTC | CASSQLFRGAYEQYF
TRBJ2-5 | once | TRBV29-1 | . | TGCAGCGTTTCTGTACAGCAAGAGACCCAGTACTTC | CSVSVQQETQYF
TRBJ2-5 | . | TRBV18 | TRBD2 | TGTGCCAGCTCACCGAGCCTAGCGGCCACCGGGGGGGAGACCCAGTACTTC | CASSPSLAATGGETQYF
TRBJ2-7 | . | TRBV27 | TRBD1 | TGTGCCAGCAGTTTATCGGCAGGGGGCTACGAGCAGTACTTC | CASSLSAGGYEQYF
TRBJ1-5 | . | TRBV7-9 | . | TGTGCCAGCAGCGACGGAGACTTCAATCAGCCCCAGCATTTT | CASSDGDFNQPQHF
TRBJ2-3 | few | TRBV7-3 | . | TGTGCCAGCAGCTTTACGGGACTCAGCACAGATACGCAGTATTTT | CASSFTGLSTDTQYF
TRBJ1-1 | . | TRBV11-3 | . | TGTGCCAGCAGCCTTCGGGGGAACACTGAAGCTTTCTTT | CASSLRGNTEAFF
TRBJ2-6 | . | TRBV6-2/TRBV6-3 | . | TGTGCCAGCAGTTACTCGAGTCTAATGGCTGGGGCCAACGTCCTGACTTTC | CASSYSSLMAGANVLTF
TRBJ2-3 | . | TRBV9 | . | TGTGCCAGCAGCCCGGGGGGCACAGATACGCAGTATTTT | CASSPGGTDTQYF
TRBJ2-1 | . | TRBV5-6 | TRBD1 | TGTGCCAGCAGCCCACAGGGGGCCTACAATGAGCAGTTCTTC | CASSPQGAYNEQFF
TRBJ2-7 | . | TRBV4-1 | TRBD2 | TGCGCCAGCAGCCAAGACCCTAGCGGTTATTCCTACGAGCAGTACTTC | CASSQDPSGYSYEQYF
TRBJ1-6 | . | TRBV11-3 | . | TGTGCCAGCAGCTTAGTTTGCTATCGCTCCTATAATTCACCCCTCCACTTT | CASSLVCYRSYNSPLHF
TRBJ2-2 | . | TRBV21-1 | . | TGTGCCAGCAGCAAATTGCGTATCCGGAGGAAGAACACCGGGGAGCTGTTTTTT | CASSKLRIRRKNTGELFF
TRBJ1-3 | . | TRBV5-6 | . | TGTGCCAGCAGCTTGCTCGCGGTTGGCAACACCATATATTTT | CASSLLAVGNTIYF
TRBJ2-3 | . | TRBV7-8 | TRBD1 | TGTGCCAGCAGCTTATCGGCCAGGGGGACAGATACGCAGTATTTT | CASSLSARGTDTQYF
TRBJ2-1 | . | TRBV5-1 | . | TGCGCCAGCAGCGACGGACAGATCGGCTCCTACAATGAGCAGTTCTTC | CASSDGQIGSYNEQFF
TRBJ1-2 | . | TRBV10-3 | . | TGTGCCATCAGGGAGGGCCAGGGAATGCAAGATGGCTACACCTTC | CAIREGQGMQDGYTF
TRBJ1-1 | . | TRBV15 | . | TGTGCCACCAGCAGAGAACCCGGGAAGAACACTGAAGCTTTCTTT | CATSREPGKNTEAFF
TRBJ1-6 | few | TRBV9 | . | TGTGCCAGCAGCGCAAAAGGACACCATTATAATTCACCCCTCCACTTT | CASSAKGHHYNSPLHF
TRBJ2-7 | . | TRBV13 | TRBD2 | TGTGCCAGCAGCTCTGGACTAGCGGTCTACGAGCAGTACTTC | CASSSGLAVYEQYF
TRBJ2-1 | . | TRBV3-1/TRBV3-2 | . | TGTGCCAGCAGCCAAGATCAAGGGGCCCAGTTCTTC | CASSQDQGAQFF
TRBJ1-1 | . | TRBV18 | TRBD1 | TGTGCCAGCTCACGACAGGGGAACACTGAAGCTTTCTTT | CASSRQGNTEAFF
TRBJ2-7 | . | TRBV27 | TRBD2 | TGTGCCAGCAGTTTATCTCCGGGGACTAGCCTCGAGCAGTACTTC | CASSLSPGTSLEQYF
TRBJ2-7 | . | TRBV5-1 | TRBD2 | TGCGCCAGCAGCTTCGGGACTAGCTCCTACGAGCAGTACTTC | CASSFGTSSYEQYF